The 24 T cell receptor beta chains below were found in one sample sequenced in a study of response to subunit inactivated influenza vaccine. TCRdb used MiXCR to reprocess the RT-PCR reads, holding one entry per CDR3 protein. In the table there are around 530,000 distinct CDR3 sequences, 16% of which are singletons. The sample consisted of CD4+ T cells sorted from PBMCs, taken around 25 months after vaccination. The receptors here all came from a man aged 50-75 years who received an inactivated influenza vaccine.

The chain uses TRBV4-3 and TRBJ1-2; a weak D match, TRBD1 (6 bases). The length of the CDR3 is 15 residues. Per the germline V gene, CDR1 is LGHNA and CDR2 is YSLEER. Trimming removed 0 bases at V and 4 bases at J, with 12 bases between. CDR3 sequence reads: CASSQDVGQLYGYTF. CDR3 sequence (DNA): TGCGCCAGCAGCCAAGATGTGGGACAACTCTATGGCTACACCTTC.

V and J are TRBV7-6 and TRBJ2-5; possible D gene TRBD1, 6 bases. This CDR3 is 15 amino acids long. V gave up 1 base and J gave up 1 base, with 10 bases separating them. Germline lookup yields CDR1 SGHVS and CDR2 FNYEAQ. The CDR3 here is CASSLGTAFQETQYF. In nucleotides, the CDR3 is TGTGCCAGCAGCTTAGGGACAGCCTTCCAAGAGACCCAGTACTTC.

This clonotype was observed a handful of times. J is TRBJ2-1 and V is TRBV20-1, with 12 nucleotides matching TRBD2. Per germline, CDR1 DFQATT and CDR2 SNEGSKA (reference sequence). V trimming: 0 bases; J trimming: 7 bases; junction bases outside the gene matches: 13. The CDR3 spans 18 residues. The CDR3 spells CSARDPPPGLAGMNEQFF. The DNA for the CDR3 is TGCAGTGCTAGAGATCCTCCACCCGGACTAGCGGGGATGAATGAGCAGTTCTTC.

This clonotype came up a few times. V gene TRBV12-3 or TRBV12-4 combines with J gene TRBJ1-3; D possibly corresponds to TRBD1 (5 bases). Trimming took off 5 bases at V and 2 bases at J, with 13 bases between the two ends. This CDR3 has 15 residues. CDR3 bases: TGTGCCAGCAGTCAAACAGGTGCTACTGGAAACACCATATATTTT. Translated, it gives CASSQTGATGNTIYF.

The V and J genes are TRBV11-2 and TRBJ1-5; D might be TRBD1 (5 bases). The CDR3 is 13 residues long. CDR1 SGHAT and CDR2 FQNNGV come from the germline V gene. Trimming pared 1 base from V and 12 bases from J, leaving 13 bases between. CDR3 coding DNA: TGTGCCAGCAGCTTAGGGGGCGCGGGGGGCCAGCATTTT. This sequence encodes CASSLGGAGGQHF.

The gene calls are TRBV6-2 or TRBV6-3 and TRBJ2-7, with a weak D call TRBD1 (6 bases). The CDR3 extends over 16 amino acids. The germline V and J ends were trimmed by 1 base and 3 bases, with 16 bases remaining between them. Germline V gives CDR1 MNHEY, CDR2 SVGEGT. CDR3 residues: CASSYLEGVPIYEQYF. The CDR3, as DNA: TGTGCCAGCAGTTACTTAGAGGGGGTGCCGATCTACGAGCAGTACTTC.

This clonotype was recorded at least ten times. The CDR3, as DNA: TGTGCCAGCAGCTTGACACTCTCCTACGAGCAGTACTTC. Its protein is CASSLTLSYEQYF. V is TRBV5-5 and J is TRBJ2-7; D is uncertain. Germline CDR1 SGHKS, CDR2 YYEKEE (reference sequence). V shed 1 base and J shed 0 bases, with 5 bases lying between them. There are 13 residues in the CDR3.

This clonotype was detected ten times or more. V is TRBV11-2 and J is TRBJ2-5; D remains unclear. CDR1 SGHAT and CDR2 FQNNGV come from the germline V gene. The CDR3 has 13 residues. Trimming left V 1 base short and J 2 bases short, with 5 bases between. CDR3 sequence: CASSLVSQETQYF. CDR3 nucleotide sequence: TGTGCCAGCAGCTTAGTCTCTCAAGAGACCCAGTACTTC.

V is TRBV7-9 and J is TRBJ1-6; D is undetermined. The CDR3 extends over 13 amino acids. Germline V gene data show CDR1 as SEHNR and CDR2 as FQNEAQ (reference sequence). Trimming removed 8 bases from V and 4 bases from J, with 9 bases in between. This CDR3 is CASSVDYNSPLHF. The CDR3 bases are TGTGCCAGCTCGGTAGATTATAATTCACCCCTCCACTTT.

The chain employs TRBV10-3 and TRBJ2-1; TRBD2 is a possible D gene (6 bases). CDR1 is ENHRY and CDR2 is SYGVKD in the germline V gene. V was pared by 10 bases and J by 5 bases, with 15 bases between. The CDR3 consists of 13 residues. Here the CDR3 reads CASLAGGHNEQFF. Here the CDR3 DNA reads TGTGCCAGCCTGGCCGGAGGGCACAATGAGCAGTTCTTC.

V usage is TRBV7-2 and J usage is TRBJ2-3; 7 positions agree with TRBD1. Germline CDR1 is SGHTA and CDR2 is FQGNSA. The CDR3 spans 14 residues. Germline trimming cut 8 bases from V and 4 bases from J; bases unmatched to any gene: 9. The CDR3 DNA reads TGTGCCAGCCGCGACAGGGCTGGCGCAGATACGCAGTATTTT. Translated: CASRDRAGADTQYF.

In its sample, this clonotype was seen many times. The chain employs TRBV7-2 and TRBJ2-2; perhaps TRBD1 as D (6 bases). Trimming pared 4 bases from V and 9 bases from J, leaving 15 bases between. CDR1 is SGHTA and CDR2 is FQGNSA in the germline V gene. The CDR3 sequence is 14 residues long. CDR3 sequence (DNA): TGTGCCAGCAGCTCACCGACAGGTTCCCGGGAGCTGTTTTTT. Its protein is CASSSPTGSRELFF. Full variable domain (remainder filled in from reference TRBV7-2 and TRBJ2-2): GAGVSQSPSNKVTEKGKDVELRCDPISGHTALYWYRQSLGQGLEFLIYFQGNSAPDKSGLPSDRFSAERTGGSVSTLTIQRTQQEDSAVYLCASSSPTGSRELFFGEGSRLTVL.

This clonotype has just a few counts. The chain is built from TRBV10-3 and TRBJ2-2; TRBD2 agrees at 12 bases. The length of the CDR3 is 17 residues. Germline assignment: CDR1 ENHRY and CDR2 SYGVKD. With V trimmed by 0 bases and J by 4 bases, 3 bases remained unmatched. The CDR3 is CAISESTSGRTTGELFF. The CDR3 nucleotides are TGTGCCATCAGTGAGTCCACTAGCGGGAGGACCACCGGGGAGCTGTTTTTT.

The CDR3 DNA sequence: TGTGCCAGCATTTTCAGCGGGGAGCACACAGATACGCAGTATTTT. This gives the protein CASIFSGEHTDTQYF. The rearrangement uses TRBV12-3 or TRBV12-4 and TRBJ2-3, with 7 bases matching TRBD2. The CDR3 contains 15 residues. The V segment lost 7 bases and the J segment 2 bases; nucleotides outside the gene matches: 9.

The V gene is TRBV20-1, the J gene TRBJ2-5; D gene ambiguous. Per germline, CDR1 DFQATT and CDR2 SNEGSKA (reference sequence). This CDR3 spans 15 amino acids. Trimming stripped 0 bases from V and 1 base from J, with 12 bases between. CDR3 nucleotide sequence: TGCAGTGCTAGAGATGTTGTCCGGGTCCAAGAGACCCAGTACTTC. Translation: CSARDVVRVQETQYF.

This clonotype was detected ten times or more. The CDR3 DNA is TGTGCCAGCAGCCCCATGGCAGGGGCGGAGAGCGAGCAGTACTTC. It translates to CASSPMAGAESEQYF. The V call is TRBV28, the J call TRBJ2-7; perhaps TRBD1 as D (6 bases). This CDR3 region has 15 residues. Germline V lookup: CDR1 MDHEN, CDR2 SYDVKM. V shed 6 bases and J shed 6 bases, with 21 bases lying between them.

This chain joins TRBV10-3 and TRBJ2-3; 7 nucleotides agree with TRBD1. Germline CDR1 and CDR2: ENHRY and SYGVKD. V lost 7 bases to trimming and J lost 1 base; unmatched junction nucleotides: 11. The CDR3 consists of 16 residues. CDR3 nucleotide sequence: TGTGCCATCAATCGGGACAGTCTCGGTCGCACAGATACGCAGTATTTT. It codes for CAINRDSLGRTDTQYF.

Only a few counts were recorded for this clonotype. The J gene is TRBJ2-3, the V gene TRBV5-1; possible D gene TRBD1, 6 bases. This CDR3 contains 14 residues. Between the trimmed V and J ends, which lost 3 bases and 4 bases, there was a span of 12 bases. Germline V CDR1 and CDR2: SGHRS, YFSETQ. CDR3 loop: CASSWAGVADTQYF. CDR3 in DNA: TGCGCCAGCAGCTGGGCAGGGGTTGCAGATACGCAGTATTTT.

In this sample, this clonotype turned up a few times. CDR3 bases: TGTGCCAGCAGCCCTCCCGCGGGGACACCAAATCAGCCCCAGCATTTT. It yields the protein CASSPPAGTPNQPQHF. The chain employs TRBV28 and TRBJ1-5; the D gene is possibly TRBD1 (6 bases). The CDR3 runs to 16 residues. V was cut by 6 bases and J by 4 bases, with 19 bases left in between. Germline-derived CDR1 and CDR2 are MDHEN and SYDVKM.

There are a few counts of this clonotype. The chain joins TRBV20-1 to TRBJ2-5; 9 bases match TRBD1. Losses at the gene ends were 5 bases for V and 4 bases for J; bases not matched to a gene: 5. The CDR3 runs 13 residues. The germline gives CDR1 DFQATT, CDR2 SNEGSKA (reference sequence). The CDR3 sequence: CSAQQGARETQYF. CDR3 DNA sequence: TGCAGTGCTCAACAGGGGGCAAGAGAGACCCAGTACTTC.

This clonotype was recorded many times. V is TRBV20-1 and J is TRBJ1-1; D is uncertain. The CDR3 is 13 amino acids. The germline CDR1 and CDR2 sequences are DFQATT and SNEGSKA (reference sequence). V lost 2 bases and J 3 bases, leaving 10 bases between the germline ends. The DNA of the CDR3 is TGCAGTGCTAGACCCGACGTACACACTGAAGCTTTCTTT. Its translation is CSARPDVHTEAFF.

This rearrangement joins TRBV7-9 to TRBJ2-2; 8 bases align to TRBD1. The CDR3 runs to 14 residues. From germline, CDR1 is SEHNR and CDR2 FQNEAQ (reference sequence). V gave up 4 bases and J gave up 6 bases; unmatched junction bases: 4. CDR3 region: CASSSQGVSGELFF. CDR3 bases: TGTGCCAGCAGCTCACAGGGGGTGTCCGGGGAGCTGTTTTTT. The variable domain in full, with the rest retrieved from reference TRBV7-9 and TRBJ2-2, is DTGVSQNPRHKITKRGQNVTFRCDPISEHNRLYWYRQTLGQGPEFLTYFQNEAQLEKSRLLSDRFSAERPKGSFSTLEIQRTEQGDSAMYLCASSSQGVSGELFFGEGSRLTVL.

This rearrangement joins TRBV3-1 to TRBJ2-5; D not certain. CDR1 and CDR2 (germline): LGHDT, YNNKEL (reference sequence). CDR3 length: 14 residues. V was clipped by 1 base and J by 1 base, with 7 bases between them. The CDR3 reads CASSQVPIQETQYF. The CDR3 bases are TGTGCCAGCAGCCAAGTCCCCATCCAAGAGACCCAGTACTTC.

This clonotype turned up a few times. The chain joins TRBV3-1 to TRBJ2-2, with 10 nucleotides matching TRBD2. Germline V gene sequence: CDR1 LGHDT, CDR2 YNNKEL (reference sequence). The CDR3 contains 16 residues. With 1 base clipped from V and 5 bases from J, the junction kept 4 bases outside the gene matches. As DNA, the CDR3 is TGTGCCAGCAGCCAAGTCGGACTAGCGGTTACCGGGGAGCTGTTTTTT. It codes for CASSQVGLAVTGELFF.